This T cell receptor (beta chain) was identified during a study of identical twins. To note about this clonotype: The target antigen is unknown.

Notes on the study in general: Abundant beta clonotypes from cord blood had fewer insertions, unlike memory repertoires, which showed none.

TCRdb fed the 5' RACE reads into MiXCR, producing one record per CDR3 protein. The sample consists of 690,000 or so distinct CDR3 sequences, over 8.5% of them appearing once. Trimming removed 4 bases at V and 4 bases at J, with 14 bases between. The CDR3 covers 13 residues. CDR1 and CDR2 from the germline V gene are DFQATT and SNEGSKA (reference sequence). These data were likewise used in another study, on yellow fever vaccine responses in identical twins.

The rearrangement uses TRBV20-1 and TRBJ2-7; tentatively, D is TRBD1 (6 bases). The TCR comes from a young woman in good health. The specimen was PBMCs. The CDR3 loop reads CSAIGRDMYEQYF. The CDR3 bases are TGCAGTGCTATCGGCAGGGACATGTACGAGCAGTACTTC.